The T cell receptor beta chain under discussion was sequenced for a study of a mutant IDH1 vaccine in newly diagnosed glioma. About the research overall: In some groups vaccination began 4-6 weeks post-radiotherapy; others received it with temozolomide.

Turning to this clone: Its cognate antigen is unknown.

The V gene's germline CDR1 is SQVTM and CDR2 ANQGSEA. This CDR3 has 15 residues. V was cut by 7 bases and J by 1 base, with 17 bases left in between. Produced via immunoSEQ multiplex PCR; TCRdb's table is partial and in-frame only. Counted here are tens of thousands of clones, approximately 90% occurring once; the ten biggest clones make up around 5.7%. Time point here: week 35, safety follow-up. In every dose of vaccine, 300 ug of mutant IDH1 20-mer peptide was given alongside topical imiquimod. The TCR was taken from a woman aged 40-49 years with glioma. The genes are TRBV29-1 and TRBJ2-4; the D gene is possibly TRBD1 (6 bases). The sequences come from PBMCs, collected from a glioma patient whose treatment included an IDH1 peptide vaccine. The CDR3: CSATTGGRAKNIQYF. The CDR3 coding sequence is TGCAGCGCTACCACTGGGGGCAGGGCCAAAAACATTCAGTACTTC.